The rows below give T cell receptor beta chains drawn from one sample of a study of shared clonotypes between healthy human individuals. Data came from immunoSEQ multiplex PCR; TCRdb stores just in-frame clones and leaves some out. The table has around 200,000 clones, 65% to 80% seen once. The sample was memory CD4+ T cells sorted from blood. All receptors derive from a man aged 25-40 years in good health. Both conserved end residues are part of each CDR3. Each record gives: D gene, V gene, clone size, J gene, CDR3 protein, CDR3 DNA. A D gene is named only where the DNA matches it firmly. Only some rows state a clone size, as once, few, many or a class for expanded clones.

D gene: NA; V gene: TRBV18; clone size: NA; J gene: TRBJ1-3; CDR3 protein: CASSPLKQGPYSGNTIYF; CDR3 DNA: TGTGCCAGCTCACCACTGAAGCAGGGGCCTTACTCTGGAAACACCATATATTTT
D gene: TRBD1; V gene: TRBV29-1; clone size: NA; J gene: TRBJ2-1; CDR3 protein: CSVGTGVGNNEQFF; CDR3 DNA: TGCAGCGTTGGGACAGGAGTGGGTAACAATGAGCAGTTCTTC
D gene: NA; V gene: TRBV7-6; clone size: few; J gene: TRBJ2-3; CDR3 protein: CASSLVSGSDTQYF; CDR3 DNA: TGTGCCAGCAGCTTAGTGTCGGGTTCAGATACGCAGTATTTT
D gene: TRBD2; V gene: TRBV14; clone size: NA; J gene: TRBJ2-7; CDR3 protein: CASSQRFGLAEVYEQYF; CDR3 DNA: TGTGCCAGCAGCCAAAGATTTGGACTAGCGGAGGTCTACGAGCAGTACTTC
D gene: NA; V gene: TRBV20-1; clone size: NA; J gene: TRBJ2-7; CDR3 protein: CSATSSYEQYF; CDR3 DNA: TGCAGTGCTACTAGCTCCTACGAGCAGTACTTC
D gene: TRBD2; V gene: TRBV10-2; clone size: NA; J gene: TRBJ2-7; CDR3 protein: CASRAGGYEQYF; CDR3 DNA: TGCGCCAGCAGGGCGGGGGGCTACGAGCAGTACTTC
D gene: TRBD2; V gene: TRBV18; clone size: few; J gene: TRBJ2-3; CDR3 protein: CASVLAENTDTQYF; CDR3 DNA: TGTGCCAGTGTACTAGCGGAGAACACAGATACGCAGTATTTT
D gene: NA; V gene: TRBV5-6; clone size: few; J gene: TRBJ2-1; CDR3 protein: CASTRASEQFF; CDR3 DNA: TGTGCCAGCACCCGGGCGAGTGAGCAGTTCTTC
D gene: TRBD1; V gene: TRBV4-3; clone size: NA; J gene: TRBJ2-3; CDR3 protein: CASSQAGTGPTDTQYF; CDR3 DNA: TGCGCCAGCAGCCAAGCCGGGACAGGGCCCACAGATACGCAGTATTTT
D gene: NA; V gene: TRBV6-1; clone size: NA; J gene: TRBJ2-2; CDR3 protein: CATTGITNTGELFF; CDR3 DNA: TGTGCCACCACCGGGATTACGAACACCGGGGAGCTGTTTTTT
D gene: NA; V gene: TRBV11-2; clone size: NA; J gene: TRBJ1-1; CDR3 protein: CASSPQLNTEAFF; CDR3 DNA: TGTGCCAGCAGCCCACAACTGAACACTGAAGCTTTCTTT
D gene: NA; V gene: TRBV6-5; clone size: NA; J gene: TRBJ2-2; CDR3 protein: CASSYAAGESGELFF; CDR3 DNA: TGTGCCAGCAGTTACGCCGCAGGGGAATCCGGGGAGCTGTTTTTT
D gene: NA; V gene: TRBV10-3; clone size: many; J gene: TRBJ1-5; CDR3 protein: CAIRSGQSNQPQHF; CDR3 DNA: TGTGCCATCAGGAGTGGGCAGAGTAATCAGCCCCAGCATTTT
D gene: NA; V gene: TRBV5-1; clone size: NA; J gene: TRBJ2-3; CDR3 protein: CASSYRVSSTDTQYF; CDR3 DNA: TGCGCCAGCAGCTATCGGGTGTCTAGCACAGATACGCAGTATTTT
D gene: NA; V gene: TRBV5-1; clone size: NA; J gene: TRBJ2-7; CDR3 protein: CASSLDPGGDYQKNSYEQYF; CDR3 DNA: TGCGCCAGCAGCTTGGATCCGGGCGGGGATTACCAAAAGAACTCCTACGAGCAGTACTTC
D gene: NA; V gene: TRBV5-1; clone size: NA; J gene: TRBJ2-2; CDR3 protein: CASSLAAGELFF; CDR3 DNA: TGCGCCAGCAGCTTGGCGGCCGGGGAGCTGTTTTTT
D gene: TRBD2; V gene: TRBV5-1; clone size: once; J gene: TRBJ2-2; CDR3 protein: CASSLASGRATGELFF; CDR3 DNA: TGCGCCAGCAGCTTGGCTAGCGGGAGGGCTACCGGGGAGCTGTTTTTT
D gene: TRBD1; V gene: TRBV5-1; clone size: few; J gene: TRBJ1-2; CDR3 protein: CASSWTGEDGYTF; CDR3 DNA: TGCGCCAGCAGCTGGACAGGGGAAGATGGCTACACCTTC
D gene: TRBD2; V gene: TRBV7-2; clone size: NA; J gene: TRBJ2-7; CDR3 protein: CASSLAGGLSYEQYF; CDR3 DNA: TGTGCCAGCAGCTTAGCGGGAGGGCTCTCCTACGAGCAGTACTTC
D gene: TRBD2; V gene: TRBV18; clone size: NA; J gene: TRBJ2-1; CDR3 protein: CASSPTSGLAGDYNEQFF; CDR3 DNA: TGTGCCAGCTCCCCGACTAGCGGACTAGCGGGTGACTACAATGAGCAGTTCTTC
D gene: NA; V gene: TRBV11-2; clone size: NA; J gene: TRBJ2-7; CDR3 protein: CASSLGQPFYEQYF; CDR3 DNA: TGTGCCAGCAGCTTAGGTCAACCCTTCTACGAGCAGTACTTC
D gene: TRBD2; V gene: TRBV27; clone size: few; J gene: TRBJ2-3; CDR3 protein: CASSLSWVGRELTDTQYF; CDR3 DNA: TGTGCCAGCAGTTTATCCTGGGTTGGGCGGGAGTTGACAGATACGCAGTATTTT
D gene: TRBD1; V gene: TRBV5-1; clone size: few; J gene: TRBJ2-5; CDR3 protein: CASSLGGTGPQETQYF; CDR3 DNA: TGCGCCAGCAGCTTGGGGGGGACAGGGCCCCAAGAGACCCAGTACTTC
D gene: TRBD2; V gene: TRBV11-2; clone size: NA; J gene: TRBJ2-1; CDR3 protein: CASSSLAGGVNEQFF; CDR3 DNA: TGTGCCAGCAGCTCACTAGCGGGAGGGGTCAATGAGCAGTTCTTC
D gene: NA; V gene: TRBV5-1; clone size: NA; J gene: TRBJ2-2; CDR3 protein: CASSPGATPELFF; CDR3 DNA: TGCGCCAGCAGTCCGGGAGCTACACCTGAGCTGTTTTTT
D gene: TRBD1; V gene: TRBV19; clone size: NA; J gene: TRBJ2-1; CDR3 protein: CASSIEGTGSPEQFF; CDR3 DNA: TGTGCCAGTAGTATAGAGGGGACAGGATCCCCCGAGCAGTTCTTC
D gene: NA; V gene: TRBV4-1; clone size: NA; J gene: TRBJ2-7; CDR3 protein: CASSQSSGTVGYEQYF; CDR3 DNA: TGCGCCAGCAGCCAGTCCTCAGGGACGGTGGGCTACGAGCAGTACTTC
D gene: TRBD1; V gene: TRBV29-1; clone size: NA; J gene: TRBJ1-4; CDR3 protein: CSVGQGQEKLFF; CDR3 DNA: TGCAGCGTGGGACAGGGGCAAGAAAAACTGTTTTTT
D gene: NA; V gene: TRBV5-1; clone size: NA; J gene: TRBJ2-2; CDR3 protein: CASSLARIGVTGELFF; CDR3 DNA: TGCGCCAGCAGCTTGGCCAGGATCGGGGTTACCGGGGAGCTGTTTTTT
D gene: NA; V gene: TRBV7-2; clone size: NA; J gene: TRBJ1-1; CDR3 protein: CASSLGILGTEAFF; CDR3 DNA: TGTGCCAGCAGCTTAGGAATCCTGGGGACTGAAGCTTTCTTT
D gene: NA; V gene: TRBV6-1; clone size: NA; J gene: TRBJ1-1; CDR3 protein: CASSKVLSSNTEAFF; CDR3 DNA: TGTGCCAGCAGTAAGGTCCTGTCTTCGAACACTGAAGCTTTCTTT
D gene: TRBD2; V gene: TRBV4-3; clone size: NA; J gene: TRBJ2-1; CDR3 protein: CASSQEAGVGNNEQFF; CDR3 DNA: TGCGCCAGCAGCCAAGAAGCGGGAGTGGGAAACAATGAGCAGTTCTTC
D gene: NA; V gene: TRBV6-5; clone size: NA; J gene: TRBJ1-4; CDR3 protein: CASSYSEQPNEKLFF; CDR3 DNA: TGTGCCAGCAGTTACTCGGAACAGCCTAATGAAAAACTGTTTTTT
D gene: NA; V gene: TRBV7-2; clone size: NA; J gene: TRBJ2-7; CDR3 protein: CASSIGPIGYEQYF; CDR3 DNA: TGTGCCAGCAGCATTGGACCGATTGGGTACGAGCAGTACTTC
D gene: NA; V gene: TRBV7-8; clone size: NA; J gene: TRBJ2-3; CDR3 protein: CASSPDGSDTDTQYF; CDR3 DNA: TGTGCCAGCAGCCCCGACGGGAGTGACACAGATACGCAGTATTTT
D gene: TRBD1; V gene: TRBV6-6; clone size: NA; J gene: TRBJ2-3; CDR3 protein: CASRVDRGTDTQYF; CDR3 DNA: TGTGCCAGCAGGGTGGACAGGGGAACAGATACGCAGTATTTT
D gene: NA; V gene: TRBV6-6; clone size: NA; J gene: TRBJ1-1; CDR3 protein: CASIPQDMGAEAFF; CDR3 DNA: TGTGCCAGCATTCCACAGGATATGGGCGCTGAAGCTTTCTTT
D gene: TRBD1; V gene: TRBV5-6; clone size: NA; J gene: TRBJ1-5; CDR3 protein: CASSFTGQGRNQPQHF; CDR3 DNA: TGTGCCAGCAGCTTCACTGGACAGGGGCGCAATCAGCCCCAGCATTTT
D gene: NA; V gene: TRBV6-1; clone size: few; J gene: TRBJ2-5; CDR3 protein: CASSEGVEQETQYF; CDR3 DNA: TGTGCCAGCAGTGAAGGTGTTGAGCAAGAGACCCAGTACTTC
D gene: NA; V gene: TRBV29-1; clone size: many; J gene: TRBJ1-1; CDR3 protein: CSVEGAAGATEAFF; CDR3 DNA: TGCAGCGTTGAAGGGGCGGCGGGGGCCACTGAAGCTTTCTTT
D gene: TRBD2; V gene: TRBV7-9; clone size: NA; J gene: TRBJ2-7; CDR3 protein: CASSGSSGSYNEQYF; CDR3 DNA: TGTGCCAGCAGCGGATCTAGCGGGAGTTACAACGAGCAGTACTTC
D gene: TRBD1; V gene: TRBV5-3; clone size: NA; J gene: TRBJ2-7; CDR3 protein: CARRDNTGTASYEQYF; CDR3 DNA: TGTGCCAGAAGGGATAACACCGGGACAGCTTCCTACGAGCAGTACTTC
D gene: NA; V gene: TRBV11-2; clone size: few; J gene: TRBJ1-5; CDR3 protein: CASSLSGDQPQHF; CDR3 DNA: TGTGCCAGCAGCTTGTCAGGGGATCAGCCCCAGCATTTT
D gene: TRBD1; V gene: TRBV7-2; clone size: NA; J gene: TRBJ1-4; CDR3 protein: CASSSQGRDEKLFF; CDR3 DNA: TGTGCCAGCAGCTCACAGGGGAGGGATGAAAAACTGTTTTTT
D gene: NA; V gene: TRBV5-4; clone size: NA; J gene: TRBJ2-1; CDR3 protein: CASSRASKPYNEQFF; CDR3 DNA: TGTGCCAGCAGCAGGGCTAGCAAGCCTTACAATGAGCAGTTCTTC
D gene: NA; V gene: TRBV30; clone size: NA; J gene: TRBJ1-5; CDR3 protein: CAWSVLLLGGWNQPQHF; CDR3 DNA: TGTGCCTGGAGTGTCCTTCTCTTGGGGGGTTGGAATCAGCCCCAGCATTTT
D gene: TRBD2; V gene: TRBV2; clone size: few; J gene: TRBJ2-7; CDR3 protein: CASNLEAGGSYEQYF; CDR3 DNA: TGTGCCAGCAATCTAGAAGCGGGGGGCTCCTACGAGCAGTACTTC